The 11 T cell receptor beta chains listed next were all sequenced from one sample in a study of OX40 agonist ivuxolimab in advanced cancers. Profiling relied on immunoSEQ multiplex PCR, and the TCRdb table lists in-frame clones only, not all of them. The sample has just under 65,000 clones, approximately 84% seen once. The starting material was CD4+ or CD8+ T cells sorted from blood, obtained in a trial of the OX40 agonist ivuxolimab. The origin of the receptors is an adult with an advanced solid tumor such as melanoma, head and neck, liver or kidney cancer.

This clone has just one count. V gene TRBV19 combines with J gene TRBJ1-5; no firm D call. Germline assignment: CDR1 LNHDA and CDR2 SQIVND (reference sequence). V lost 5 bases and J lost 7, with 15 bases in between. The CDR3 is 14 residues long. The CDR3 DNA follows: TGTGCCAGTAGTCCCCAACCAAAGAGCCAGCCCCAGCATTTT. Protein sequence: CASSPQPKSQPQHF.

The sample holds a few counts of this clone. This chain connects TRBV6-5 to TRBJ1-1; 7 bases fit TRBD1. V shed 7 bases, J shed 4 bases, and the junction held 9 bases outside the gene matches. The CDR3 totals 14 residues. The germline gives CDR1 MNHEY, CDR2 SVGAGI. CDR3 bases: TGTGCCAGCACCCCGACAGGGTACGTCACTGAAGCTTTCTTT. Amino acids: CASTPTGYVTEAFF.

This clone was seen a handful of times. V is TRBV6-6 and J is TRBJ1-5, with D unclear. Germline V gene sequence: CDR1 MNHNY, CDR2 SVGAGI (reference sequence). The ends were cut back, 10 bases at V and 7 bases at J, with 14 bases in the middle. This CDR3 contains 12 residues. The CDR3 loop reads CATGESEQPQHF. CDR3 nucleotides: TGTGCCACTGGGGAATCGGAGCAGCCCCAGCATTTT.

The J gene is TRBJ2-6, the V gene TRBV2; D gene uncertain. Germline CDR1 SNHLY, CDR2 FYNNEI. The CDR3 loop spans 14 amino acids. Trimming took off 2 bases at V and 2 bases at J, with 4 bases between the two ends. The CDR3 loop is CASSESAGANVLTF. The CDR3 DNA reads TGTGCCAGCAGTGAATCCGCTGGGGCCAACGTCCTGACTTTC. The full variable domain, completed using reference TRBV2 and TRBJ2-6, is EPEVTQTPSHQVTQMGQEVILRCVPISNHLYFYWYRQILGQKVEFLVSFYNNEISEKSEIFDDQFSVERPDGSNFTLKIRSTKLEDSAMYFCASSESAGANVLTFGAGSRLTVL.

Note on this clone: The sample has other DNA sequences that encode this CDR3 too. The J gene is TRBJ2-3, the V gene TRBV7-9; D unclear. Per the germline V gene, CDR1 is SEHNR and CDR2 is FQNEAQ (reference sequence). Between the trimmed V and J ends, which lost 4 bases and 11 bases, there was a span of 22 bases. This CDR3 spans 15 amino acids. CDR3 residues: CASSSYIPGHLQQYF. The CDR3 region has the DNA TGTGCCAGCAGCTCGTACATACCGGGTCACCTCCAGCAGTATTTT.

This clone was found a few times. The chain has TRBV4-2 and TRBJ2-7; TRBD1 matches at 9 bases. The V gene end was trimmed by 3 bases and the J gene end by 6 bases; junction bases not matched to a gene: 12. Germline V gives CDR1 LGHNA, CDR2 YNFKEQ. The CDR3 extends over 16 amino acids. CDR3 protein: CASSHLIQGAAVEQYF. As DNA, the CDR3 is TGTGCCAGCAGCCACCTGATACAGGGGGCCGCGGTCGAGCAGTACTTC.

This clone was seen a few times. This chain links TRBV9 with TRBJ2-2; 11 nucleotides align to TRBD1. The germline V gene has CDR1 SGDLS and CDR2 YYNGEE. CDR3 length equals 19 residues. After removal of 5 bases from V and 1 base from J, the junction contained 13 bases not matched to a gene. Written as DNA, the CDR3 is TGTGCCAGCAGTGCCGGGACAGGGGGAAAAAGCGGGAACACCGGGGAGCTGTTTTTT. Its protein product is CASSAGTGGKSGNTGELFF.

This chain connects TRBV10-3 to TRBJ2-7; 14 nucleotides align to TRBD2. With V trimmed by 3 bases and J by 4 bases, 5 bases remained unmatched. This CDR3 is 16 amino acids long. CDR1 ENHRY and CDR2 SYGVKD come from the germline V gene. In DNA form, the CDR3 reads TGTGCCATCAGTGATAGGACTAGCGGGAGGTCGTACGAGCAGTACTTC. Translation gives CAISDRTSGRSYEQYF.

The chain is built from TRBV7-9 and TRBJ2-1; 9 bases fit TRBD2. There are 16 residues in the CDR3. Looked up from germline, CDR1 is SEHNR and CDR2 is FQNEAQ (reference sequence). V lost 0 bases and J lost 8; bases outside the gene matches: 8. The CDR3: CASSLAVRGGNDEQFF. The CDR3 bases are TGTGCCAGCAGCTTAGCGGTGCGGGGGGGCAACGATGAGCAGTTCTTC.

This chain links TRBV29-1 with TRBJ1-2; D is unresolved. The CDR3 consists of 10 residues. Trimming removed 5 bases from V and 4 bases from J, with 5 bases in between. Germline loops: CDR1 SQVTM, CDR2 ANQGSEA. CDR3 sequence: CSVFLYGYTF. The CDR3 DNA reads as TGCAGCGTTTTCCTCTATGGCTACACCTTC.

The chain employs TRBV2 and TRBJ2-7; D remains ambiguous. This CDR3 spans 15 amino acids. Trimming shortened V by 1 base and J by 2 bases, and 12 bases separated the two germline ends. Germline loops: CDR1 SNHLY, CDR2 FYNNEI. The CDR3 nucleotides read TGTGCCAGCAGTGAAGGGCAGGTTGAAGCCTACGAGCAGTACTTC. Its translation: CASSEGQVEAYEQYF.